A single sample is the source of the 22 T cell receptor beta chains below, sequenced in a study of blood T cell repertoires in COVID-19. Profiling relied on immunoSEQ multiplex PCR, and the TCRdb table lists in-frame clones only, not all of them. The sample has roughly 140,000 clones; around 80% are singletons. Sequenced sample: peripheral blood. The receptors shown here come from a man aged 70 or older who had recovered from COVID-19.

This clone was recorded a few times. The J gene is TRBJ2-1, the V gene TRBV27; TRBD2 might be the D (5 bases). Trimming removed 6 bases from V and 6 bases from J, with 12 bases in between. The CDR3 is 13 residues long. Per germline, CDR1 MNHEY and CDR2 SMNVEV (reference sequence). This chain's CDR3 is CASSSGFSNEQFF. The CDR3 DNA reads as TGTGCCAGCAGCTCGGGATTCAGCAATGAGCAGTTCTTC.

This rearrangement joins TRBV7-6 to TRBJ2-3; the match to TRBD2 covers 7 bases. This CDR3 region has 15 residues. Trimming took 5 bases from V and 5 from J; bases not matched to a gene: 10. The germline V gene encodes CDR1 SGHVS and CDR2 FNYEAQ. CDR3 protein: CASSPVGGSLDTQYF. In DNA, the CDR3 is TGTGCCAGCAGCCCCGTTGGCGGGAGTTTAGATACGCAGTATTTT.

V gene TRBV19 combines with J gene TRBJ1-6, with a tentative D call TRBD1 (5 bases). The CDR3 is 14 residues long. Germline-derived CDR1 and CDR2 are LNHDA and SQIVND (reference sequence). V shed 3 bases and J shed 7 bases, with 10 bases lying between them. DNA of the CDR3: TGTGCCAGTAGTATCGGAGGGACGAATTCACCCCTCCACTTT. This codes for CASSIGGTNSPLHF.

The V gene is TRBV6-5, the J gene TRBJ1-2; D gene unclear. Trimming left V 0 bases short and J 5 bases short, with 7 bases between. Germline lookup yields CDR1 MNHEY and CDR2 SVGAGI. The CDR3 consists of 13 residues. As DNA, the CDR3 is TGTGCCAGCAGTTACTCGCAGCGTTATGGCTACACCTTC. It encodes CASSYSQRYGYTF.

The chain is built from TRBV7-2 and TRBJ2-1; TRBD2 aligns across 12 bases. Looked up from germline, CDR1 is SGHTA and CDR2 is FQGNSA. There are 15 residues in the CDR3. V lost 2 bases, J lost 8 bases, and 4 bases stayed unmatched. The CDR3 sequence is CASSLTSGRFYEQFF. Written as DNA, the CDR3 is TGTGCCAGCAGCTTAACTAGCGGGAGGTTCTATGAGCAGTTCTTC.

The chain employs TRBV7-6 and TRBJ2-6, with a weak D call TRBD2 (5 bases). CDR1 is SGHVS, CDR2 FNYEAQ, per germline. Trimming stripped 6 bases from V and 2 bases from J, with 17 bases between. The CDR3 has 17 residues. The CDR3 region is CASRAEGTPPGANVLTF. DNA for the CDR3: TGTGCCAGCAGGGCAGAGGGTACCCCCCCTGGGGCCAACGTCCTGACTTTC.

V and J are TRBV6-2 or TRBV6-3 and TRBJ1-5; 12 bases line up with TRBD1. The trim removed 4 bases at V and 3 bases at J, leaving 16 bases unmatched. CDR3 size: 20 residues. Germline V lookup: CDR1 MNHEY, CDR2 SVGEGT. CDR3 sequence: CASSSTWWDRGQEDNQPQHF. CDR3 sequence (DNA): TGTGCCAGCAGTTCGACGTGGTGGGACAGGGGGCAGGAGGACAATCAGCCCCAGCATTTT.

This chain uses TRBV4-1 with TRBJ1-3; D not certain. Trimming pared 1 base from V and 3 bases from J, leaving 4 bases between. Germline V gene data show CDR1 as MGHRA and CDR2 as YSYEKL. This CDR3 has 13 residues. CDR3: CASSQGDGNTIYF. The CDR3, as DNA: TGCGCCAGCAGCCAAGGAGATGGAAACACCATATATTTT.

The chain couples TRBV10-3 to TRBJ1-6; no firm D call. The germline CDR1 and CDR2 sequences are ENHRY and SYGVKD. Trimming took off 2 bases at V and 6 bases at J, with 11 bases between the two ends. The CDR3 consists of 15 residues. The CDR3 loop is CAISEEVSPNSPLHF. The CDR3 nucleotides read TGTGCCATCAGTGAGGAGGTCAGTCCTAATTCACCCCTCCACTTT.

The J gene is TRBJ2-1, the V gene TRBV7-9; 8 nucleotides match TRBD1. Germline V gene sequence: CDR1 SEHNR, CDR2 FQNEAQ (reference sequence). CDR3 size: 15 residues. The J segment lost 4 bases and the V segment lost 3 bases, leaving 5 bases of the junction unmatched. The CDR3 loop is CASSFRTGYYNEQFF. The CDR3 nucleotides read TGTGCCAGCAGCTTTAGGACAGGGTATTACAATGAGCAGTTCTTC.

The chain employs TRBV10-3 and TRBJ2-1; 8 bases match TRBD1. CDR3 length equals 13 residues. V gave up 6 bases and J gave up 7 bases; unmatched junction bases: 5. Germline V gene lookup returns CDR1 ENHRY and CDR2 SYGVKD. CDR3 sequence reads: CAISQDRGNEQFF. The CDR3 DNA is TGTGCCATCAGCCAAGACAGGGGAAATGAGCAGTTCTTC.

The genes are TRBV7-8 and TRBJ2-3, with D unclear. The CDR3 consists of 11 residues. V was clipped by 10 bases and J by 5 bases, with 10 bases between them. Germline CDR1 reads SGHVS; CDR2 reads FQNEAQ. CDR3 DNA sequence: TGTGCCACCGCTCAACTAGATACGCAGTATTTT. It is translated as CATAQLDTQYF.

The chain has TRBV3-1 (or the pseudogene TRBV3-2) and TRBJ2-5, with 7 positions matching TRBD1. Germline CDR1 is LGHDT and CDR2 is YNNKEL (reference sequence). This CDR3 is 12 amino acids long. The J segment lost 3 bases and the V segment lost 6 bases, leaving 1 base of the junction unmatched. In DNA, the CDR3 is TGTGCCAGCAGAACAGGGGAAGAGACCCAGTACTTC. It yields the protein CASRTGEETQYF.

The CDR3 reads CASSEVPGHLGRLQPQHF. In nucleotides, the CDR3 is TGTGCCAGCAGTGAAGTGCCGGGACATCTGGGAAGGTTACAGCCCCAGCATTTT. The V and J genes are TRBV6-1 and TRBJ1-5; possibly TRBD1 for D (6 bases). CDR3 length: 18 amino acids. CDR1 MNHNS and CDR2 SASEGT come from the germline V gene. V shed 1 base and J shed 7 bases, with 23 bases lying between them.

The CDR3 loop is CASSREEDNEQFF. The CDR3 DNA sequence: TGTGCCAGTAGTAGGGAGGAAGACAATGAGCAGTTCTTC. The chain uses TRBV19 and TRBJ2-1; TRBD2 is a possible D gene (6 bases). Germline loops: CDR1 LNHDA, CDR2 SQIVND (reference sequence). The CDR3 consists of 13 residues. Trimming took off 4 bases at V and 5 bases at J, with 9 bases between the two ends.

This chain links TRBV4-2 with TRBJ1-6; weak D call: TRBD1 (6 bases). CDR3 size: 15 residues. Germline assignment: CDR1 LGHNA and CDR2 YNFKEQ. The ends were cut back, 0 bases at V and 7 bases at J, with 10 bases in the middle. The CDR3 DNA reads TGTGCCAGCAGCCAAGAAATACAGGGAAATTCACCCCTCCACTTT. It specifies CASSQEIQGNSPLHF.

This sequence joins TRBV7-2 and TRBJ1-2, with 10 bases identical to TRBD1. The CDR3 has 16 residues. V shed 4 bases and J 2 bases; nucleotides not matched to a gene: 7. CDR1 is SGHTA, CDR2 FQGNSA, per germline. CDR3: CASSYFPGQGNYGYTF. The DNA of the CDR3 is TGTGCCAGCAGCTACTTTCCGGGACAGGGGAACTATGGCTACACCTTC.

The J gene is TRBJ2-7, the V gene TRBV5-1, with TRBD2 matching over 10 bases. The V gene end was trimmed by 3 bases and the J gene end by 5 bases; junction bases not matched to a gene: 11. The germline CDR1 and CDR2 sequences are SGHRS and YFSETQ. CDR3 length: 16 residues. The CDR3 here is CASSSDYLAGANEQYF. The CDR3 region has the DNA TGCGCCAGCAGCTCGGACTACCTAGCGGGAGCTAACGAGCAGTACTTC.

The rearrangement joins TRBV7-2 to TRBJ2-3, with 8 nucleotides matching TRBD1. From germline, CDR1 is SGHTA and CDR2 FQGNSA. J lost 5 bases, V lost 3 bases, and 1 base had no gene match. The CDR3 sequence is 13 residues long. The chain's CDR3 is CASSFRGRDTQYF. The CDR3 DNA follows: TGTGCCAGCAGCTTCAGGGGGCGAGATACGCAGTATTTT.

This clone has a handful of counts. This sample also contains other DNA sequences that code for the same CDR3. This chain joins TRBV18 and TRBJ2-3, with 7 bases fitting TRBD1. There are 13 residues in the CDR3. Germline V gene data show CDR1 as KGHSH and CDR2 as LQKENI. Germline trimming cut 3 bases from V and 6 bases from J; bases unmatched to any gene: 3. The CDR3 sequence: CASSPRGGDTQYF. The CDR3 bases are TGTGCCAGCTCACCCCGAGGGGGCGATACGCAGTATTTT.

This chain connects TRBV6-5 to TRBJ1-1; 11 nucleotides agree with TRBD1. The germline V gene encodes CDR1 MNHEY and CDR2 SVGAGI. The CDR3 length is 13 residues. With 8 bases clipped from V and 6 bases from J, the junction kept 5 bases outside the gene matches. CDR3 in amino acids: CASEDRGRAEAFF. The CDR3 coding sequence is TGTGCCAGCGAGGACAGGGGGCGAGCTGAAGCTTTCTTT.

This clone was seen just once. The V call is TRBV19, the J call TRBJ1-1; unclear D gene. The V end lost 7 bases, the J end lost 3 bases, and 27 bases lay between the germline ends. CDR1 and CDR2 from the germline V gene are LNHDA and SQIVND (reference sequence). The CDR3 consists of 18 residues. The CDR3 here is CASILKWTTTTPHTEAFF. CDR3 in DNA: TGTGCCAGTATCTTAAAGTGGACTACTACCACCCCACACACTGAAGCTTTCTTT.